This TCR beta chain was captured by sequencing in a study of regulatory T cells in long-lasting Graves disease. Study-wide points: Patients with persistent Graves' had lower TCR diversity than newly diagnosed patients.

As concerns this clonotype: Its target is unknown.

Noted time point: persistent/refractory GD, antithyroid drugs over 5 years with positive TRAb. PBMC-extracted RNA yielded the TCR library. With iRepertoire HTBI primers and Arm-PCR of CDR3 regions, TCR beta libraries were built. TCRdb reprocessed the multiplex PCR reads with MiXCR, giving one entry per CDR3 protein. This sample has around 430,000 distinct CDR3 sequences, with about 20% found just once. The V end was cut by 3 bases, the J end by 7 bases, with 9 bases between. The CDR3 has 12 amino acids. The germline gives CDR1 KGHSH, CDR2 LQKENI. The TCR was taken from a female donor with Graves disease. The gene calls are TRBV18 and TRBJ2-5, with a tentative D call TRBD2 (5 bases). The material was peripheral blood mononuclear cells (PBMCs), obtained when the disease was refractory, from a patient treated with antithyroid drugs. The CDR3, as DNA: TGTGCCAGCTCACCGTTCCGGGGGACCCAGTACTTC. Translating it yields CASSPFRGTQYF.